The 23 T cell receptor beta chains given below trace back to one sample, sequenced in a study of OX40 agonist ivuxolimab in advanced cancers. Method: immunoSEQ multiplex PCR; TCRdb's copy keeps in-frame clones and lacks some. The table lists over 85,000 clones, roughly 90% of them singletons, with roughly 5.5% in the top ten. This material consisted of CD4+ or CD8+ T cells sorted from blood, taken in a trial of the OX40 agonist ivuxolimab. These receptors were obtained from an adult with an advanced solid tumor such as melanoma, head and neck, liver or kidney cancer.

This clone appeared once. This sequence joins TRBV2 and TRBJ1-2, with D tentatively TRBD1 (6 bases). From germline, CDR1 is SNHLY and CDR2 FYNNEI. The CDR3 sequence is 14 residues long. The V and J ends lost 6 bases and 5 bases respectively, with 16 bases between them. The CDR3 loop is CASSPGGWSYGYTF. The CDR3 nucleotides are TGTGCCAGCAGCCCGGGGGGCTGGAGTTATGGCTACACCTTC.

The CDR3 DNA reads TGTGCCAGTAGTAGCAACAATCAGCCCCAGCATTTT. Its protein is CASSSNNQPQHF. V is TRBV19 and J is TRBJ1-5; unclear D gene. The germline V gene has CDR1 LNHDA and CDR2 SQIVND (reference sequence). V shed 4 bases and J shed 3 bases, with 4 bases lying between them. The CDR3 runs to 12 residues.

The chain uses TRBV6-1 and TRBJ1-3, with D unresolved. Germline CDR1 reads MNHNS; CDR2 reads SASEGT. The V and J ends lost 3 bases and 3 bases respectively, with 0 bases between them. This CDR3 spans 11 amino acids. The CDR3 region has the DNA TGTGCCAGCAGTGATGGAAACACCATATATTTT. It translates to CASSDGNTIYF.

This clone was recorded only once. The chain links TRBV29-1 to TRBJ2-7; either TRBD1 or TRBD2 may fit D (6 bases each). The CDR3 runs 12 residues. Deletions cut 6 bases from V and 5 bases from J, with 14 bases between. The germline gives CDR1 SQVTM, CDR2 ANQGSEA. For the CDR3, the DNA is TGCAGCGTGGCGGGACAATTACACGAGCAGTACTTC. It specifies CSVAGQLHEQYF.

The CDR3: CASSPRGASGPNTGELFF. CDR3 in DNA: TGTGCCAGCAGCCCCCGCGGGGCTAGCGGGCCGAACACCGGGGAGCTGTTTTTT. The chain uses TRBV9 and TRBJ2-2, with 8 bases that match TRBD2. The V segment lost 4 bases and the J segment 0 bases; nucleotides outside the gene matches: 11. The CDR3 runs to 18 residues. The V gene's germline CDR1 is SGDLS and CDR2 YYNGEE. Together with reference TRBV9 and TRBJ2-2, the CDR3 gives the full variable domain: DSGVTQTPKHLITATGQRVTLRCSPRSGDLSVYWYQQSLDQGLQFLIQYYNGEERAKGNILERFSAQQFPDLHSELNLSSLELGDSALYFCASSPRGASGPNTGELFFGEGSRLTVL.

Worth noting for this clone: The DNA is left out, because the CDR3 cannot be placed on it with certainty; the CDR3 is given as TCRdb lists it. The gene calls are TRBV5-4 and TRBJ1-4. Germline loops: CDR1 SGHNT, CDR2 YYREEE (reference sequence). With termini counted, the CDR3 has 13 amino acids. The CDR3 spells CASSLEVAEGAAF.

V is TRBV7-2 and J is TRBJ1-4, with TRBD1 matching 7 bases. The germline gives CDR1 SGHTA, CDR2 FQGNSA. This CDR3 is built from 13 residues. The J segment lost 5 bases and the V segment lost 4 bases, leaving 1 base of the junction unmatched. This CDR3 is CASSSGQNEKLFF. The CDR3 coding sequence is TGTGCCAGCAGCTCGGGACAGAATGAAAAACTGTTTTTT. Complete variable domain (other parts from reference TRBV7-2 and TRBJ1-4): GAGVSQSPSNKVTEKGKDVELRCDPISGHTALYWYRQSLGQGLEFLIYFQGNSAPDKSGLPSDRFSAERTGGSVSTLTIQRTQQEDSAVYLCASSSGQNEKLFFGSGTQLSVL.

The V gene is TRBV15, the J gene TRBJ1-1; TRBD1 matches 7 bases. The ends lost 11 bases at V and 3 bases at J; junction bases unmatched: 9. The CDR3 has 13 residues. Germline V gene lookup returns CDR1 LNHNV and CDR2 YYDKDF (reference sequence). The CDR3 nucleotides read TGTGCCGCTAGACAGGGAGCGCACACTGAAGCTTTCTTT. This sequence encodes CAARQGAHTEAFF.

The DNA for the CDR3 is TGTGCCAGCAGTATAAATGACCAGCCCCAGCATTTT. Its translation is CASSINDQPQHF. This rearrangement joins TRBV6-6 to TRBJ1-5; D call uncertain. Germline V lookup: CDR1 MNHNY, CDR2 SVGAGI (reference sequence). The CDR3 has 12 residues. Trimming stripped 5 bases from V and 7 bases from J, with 9 bases between.

This clone has just one count. The chain joins TRBV29-1 to TRBJ1-2; D possibly corresponds to TRBD1 (5 bases). CDR1 is SQVTM and CDR2 is ANQGSEA in the germline V gene. V was cut by 5 bases and J by 6 bases, with 13 bases left in between. The CDR3 spans 12 residues. The CDR3 nucleotides are TGCAGCGTTTGGGGGAGAGGAGATGGCTACACCTTC. Protein product: CSVWGRGDGYTF.

The rearrangement links TRBV6-6 to TRBJ2-7, with TRBD1 matching 7 bases. Germline trimming cut 2 bases from V and 7 bases from J; bases unmatched to any gene: 8. This CDR3 region has 14 residues. Looked up from germline, CDR1 is MNHNY and CDR2 is SVGAGI (reference sequence). The CDR3 reads CASSYPGTVLEQYF. The CDR3 nucleotides read TGTGCCAGCAGTTACCCCGGGACAGTTCTGGAGCAGTACTTC.

The V call is TRBV5-1, the J call TRBJ2-3, with unresolved D. V was trimmed by 2 bases and J by 6 bases, leaving 7 bases between them. The length of the CDR3 is 12 residues. The germline V gene has CDR1 SGHRS and CDR2 YFSETQ. The CDR3 spells CASSFNPDTQYF. The CDR3 region has the DNA TGCGCCAGCAGCTTTAATCCGGATACGCAGTATTTT.

CDR3 residues: CASSIRQGRTTGELFF. The CDR3 nucleotides are TGTGCCAGTAGTATCCGACAGGGGCGAACCACCGGGGAGCTGTTTTTT. The gene calls are TRBV19 and TRBJ2-2, with 8 bases identical to TRBD1. Germline CDR1 and CDR2: LNHDA and SQIVND (reference sequence). The CDR3 spans 16 residues. V lost 3 bases and J lost 4; bases outside the gene matches: 7.

The chain is built from TRBV29-1 and TRBJ2-5; D is possibly TRBD1 or TRBD2 (6 bases each). Looked up from germline, CDR1 is SQVTM and CDR2 is ANQGSEA. V was shortened by 7 bases and J by 7 bases, with 16 bases between the two germline ends. This CDR3 has 12 amino acids. CDR3 nucleotides: TGCAGCGGCCTCTGGGGGGCGGGGACCCAGTACTTC. Translation: CSGLWGAGTQYF.

J is TRBJ2-4 and V is TRBV5-4; D is ambiguous. The CDR3 has 13 residues. V gave up 9 bases and J gave up 0 bases, with 10 bases separating them. The germline V gene has CDR1 SGHNT and CDR2 YYREEE (reference sequence). The CDR3 is CATQELAKNIQYF. The CDR3 DNA reads TGTGCCACCCAGGAGCTAGCCAAAAACATTCAGTACTTC.

J is TRBJ2-2 and V is TRBV10-3; TRBD2 matches 14 bases. Germline V gives CDR1 ENHRY, CDR2 SYGVKD. The ends lost 3 bases at V and 8 bases at J; junction bases unmatched: 11. The CDR3 is 18 residues long. The CDR3 loop is CAISDPTGTSGRSGELFF. In nucleotides, the CDR3 is TGTGCCATCAGTGACCCGACGGGGACTAGCGGGAGATCAGGGGAGCTGTTTTTT.

The gene calls are TRBV5-5 and TRBJ2-7; D gene ambiguous. Germline V lookup: CDR1 SGHKS, CDR2 YYEKEE (reference sequence). V lost 0 bases to trimming and J lost 3 bases, with 4 bases between them. CDR3 length: 12 amino acids. Here the CDR3 DNA reads TGTGCCAGCAGCTTGGGTCTCTACGAGCAGTACTTC. This gives the protein CASSLGLYEQYF.

The chain combines TRBV5-4 with TRBJ1-1, with D hard to call. The CDR3 has 13 amino acids. V was shortened by 5 bases and J by 10 bases, with 18 bases between the two germline ends. Per germline, CDR1 SGHNT and CDR2 YYREEE (reference sequence). As DNA, the CDR3 is TGTGCCAGCAGAAGGGATGAAGAGGGTGTAGCTTTCTTT. It encodes CASRRDEEGVAFF. Together with reference TRBV5-4 and TRBJ1-1, the CDR3 gives the full variable domain: ETGVTQSPTHLIKTRGQQVTLRCSSQSGHNTVSWYQQALGQGPQFIFQYYREEENGRGNFPPRFSGLQFPNYSSELNVNALELDDSALYLCASRRDEEGVAFFGQGTRLTVV.

In DNA form, the CDR3 reads TGTGCCAGCGGGACCCGACAGGGCGATCAGCCCCAGCATTTT. Translating gives CASGTRQGDQPQHF. This sequence joins TRBV2 and TRBJ1-5, with 7 bases aligning to TRBD1. With 8 bases clipped from V and 5 bases from J, the junction kept 9 bases outside the gene matches. Per germline, CDR1 SNHLY and CDR2 FYNNEI. The CDR3 has 14 amino acids.

The genes are TRBV11-2 and TRBJ2-7; D gene unclear. This CDR3 is 15 amino acids long. Trimming shortened V by 5 bases and J by 0 bases, and 14 bases separated the two germline ends. Germline lookup yields CDR1 SGHAT and CDR2 FQNNGV. The CDR3 is CASSQGRTSSYEQYF. DNA of the CDR3: TGTGCCAGCAGCCAAGGCAGGACCAGCTCCTACGAGCAGTACTTC.

The chain uses TRBV25-1 and TRBJ2-1; 15 nucleotides align to TRBD2. Per the germline V gene, CDR1 is MGHDK and CDR2 is SYGVNS. This CDR3 contains 16 residues. Unmatched junction bases numbered 9, after V lost 7 bases and J lost 8 bases. In DNA form, the CDR3 reads TGTGCCAGCACTCCCTTGGGGACTAGCGGGAGGCATGAGCAGTTCTTC. It yields the protein CASTPLGTSGRHEQFF.

The chain joins TRBV19 to TRBJ1-4; a possible D gene is TRBD1 (5 bases). CDR1 LNHDA and CDR2 SQIVND come from the germline V gene (reference sequence). The CDR3 has 15 residues. The V and J ends lost 4 bases and 8 bases respectively, with 17 bases between them. CDR3 amino acids: CASSSRTRSAEKLFF. In DNA, the CDR3 is TGTGCCAGTAGTAGCCGGACAAGGTCGGCGGAAAAACTGTTTTTT.

The chain uses TRBV19 and TRBJ1-1; a weak D match, TRBD1 (5 bases). CDR3 length: 14 amino acids. Looked up from germline, CDR1 is LNHDA and CDR2 is SQIVND (reference sequence). Between the trimmed V and J ends, which lost 3 bases and 11 bases, there was a span of 19 bases. The CDR3 is CASSIRGTPALAFF. The CDR3 nucleotides are TGTGCCAGTAGTATTAGGGGAACACCCGCCCTGGCTTTCTTT.